This T cell receptor (beta chain) was captured by sequencing in a study of T cells in Graves' hyperthyroidism and ophthalmopathy. Regions amplified from RNA transcripts were the TCR beta CDR3 regions. TCR CDR3 underwent first-round RT-PCR with the HTBI primer set. TCRdb reanalysed the multiplex PCR reads using MiXCR and keeps one entry per CDR3 protein. The sample yields roughly 570,000 distinct CDR3 sequences, about 45% seen once. The sample holds many counts of this clonotype. CDR3 length: 15 amino acids. The trim removed 6 bases at V and 3 bases at J, leaving 7 bases unmatched. Germline loops: CDR1 SNHLY, CDR2 FYNNEI.

The chain recombines TRBV2 with TRBJ1-2; TRBD1 matches 10 bases. The sample consisted of peripheral blood or thyroid tissue (not recorded which). The source is a woman under 30 with Graves' hyperthyroidism. The CDR3: CASRRTGGPHYGYTF. CDR3 in DNA: TGTGCCAGCAGGAGGACAGGGGGGCCCCACTATGGCTACACCTTC.